Listed here is a single T cell receptor (beta chain). Its antigen is unknown. Base quality data are lacking; no much larger clone is found one base away. The CDR3 regions of human TCRbeta chains were analyzed by immunosequencing. The source study handled its data this way. Repertoire TCRs were checked for matches against a reference library of SARS-CoV-2-specific TCRs that had been generated using the MIRA antigen-specificity platform. Breadth was defined as the fraction of unique TCRs that were SARS-CoV-2-associated, and depth was defined as the fraction of total T cells that were SARS-CoV-2-associated. Using the MIRA data, every spike-specific TCR was mapped to the spike region that the TCR reacted to and assigned to either a CD4 or a CD8 class. Log10-transformed breadth and depth values were compared by one-way ANOVA with Sidak's multiple comparisons tests. TCRdb re-hosts the immuneACCESS table, in-frame sequences only. Its copies lack some clones; in the studies checked, an unresolved V gene accounts for under half of them, and the cause for the rest is not known. That table furnishes V, J and clone size, whereas the DNA furnished D and trimming. This sample has 150,000 to 180,000 clones in its table, and just over 90% of those were observed once. The ten largest clones take up roughly 1.9% of the sample.

In light of the paper, this sample's time point label describes: baseline before first vaccination. Vaccinee samples were obtained from the UK trials COV001 and COV002, which included a single-blind randomized controlled phase 2/3 trial of AZD1222 (ChAdOx1 nCoV-19) in healthy adults. Trial participant PBMC samples were collected at day 0 and day 28 after the second dose for TCRbeta chain sequencing. V has 1 base trimmed and J has 2 bases trimmed; junction bases matching no gene number 5. CDR1 and CDR2 (MGHRA, YSYEKL) derive from the germline V gene. Its CDR3 holds 18 amino acids, cysteine through phenylalanine. This entry keeps only the CDR3 DNA: 54 bases, framed from base 1. The data derive from a study of T cell responses to AZD1222 COVID-19 vaccine (dated by TCRdb to the early 2020s). Describing the broader study: AZD1222 recipients given second doses at about 4 weeks or at about 12 weeks were pooled, since spike-specific TCR depth and breadth were not found to differ between the two schedules. TCR sequencing was performed for 230 to 250 trial participants, of whom around 210 were given two doses of AZD1222 and some 26 were given two doses of MenACWY control vaccine. Trial participants were enrolled by age into 18-55, 56-69 and 70-plus year subgroups, with approximately 160, 26 and 62 TCR-sequenced participants respectively. Study-wide findings and limitations: The 56-69-year group was small, and its depth increase did not reach significance, likely because of low power. Reportedly, almost half of the unique spike-specific TCRs recognized epitopes lying outside the regions that are mutated in the B.1.351 and B.1.1.7 variants. Because no day 14 peak-response samples were available, repertoires were characterized only after the peak T cell response. Participants were mostly white British and included more females than males, and it was suggested by the authors that clonal diversity may have been underestimated. Spike-specific TCR breadth and depth rose significantly after two AZD1222 doses compared with day 0 and with MenACWY recipients. Conclusions about previously exposed vaccinees were limited because only six AZD1222 recipients were SARS-CoV-2 seropositive at baseline. Vaccine-associated CD4 TCRs spanned the whole spike protein, with dominant responses in regions 160-218 and 743-854.

This TCR derives from an adult in good health. Specimen: peripheral blood, collected on day 0 of AZD1222 vaccination. This chain is built from TRBV4-1 and TRBJ2-7; 16 bases in the middle match TRBD2. The nucleotide sequence is given as TGCGCCAGCAGCCAAGCCCAGGGACTAGCGGGAGGGCCCTACGAGCAGTACTTC. This yields the protein CASSQAQGLAGGPYEQYF.